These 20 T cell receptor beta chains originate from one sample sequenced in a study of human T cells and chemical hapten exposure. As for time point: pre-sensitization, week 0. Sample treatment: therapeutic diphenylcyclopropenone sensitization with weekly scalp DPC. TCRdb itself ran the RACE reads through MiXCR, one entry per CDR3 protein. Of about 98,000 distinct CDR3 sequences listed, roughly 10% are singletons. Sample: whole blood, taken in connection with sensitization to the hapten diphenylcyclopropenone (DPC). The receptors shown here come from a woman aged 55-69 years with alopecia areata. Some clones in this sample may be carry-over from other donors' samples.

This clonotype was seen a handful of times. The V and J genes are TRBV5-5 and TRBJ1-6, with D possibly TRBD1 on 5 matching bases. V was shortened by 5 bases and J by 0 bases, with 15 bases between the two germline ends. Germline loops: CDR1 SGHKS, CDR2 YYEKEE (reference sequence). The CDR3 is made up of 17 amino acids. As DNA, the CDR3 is TGTGCCAGCAGAAGGGACCCCTCGAGCTCCTATAATTCACCCCTCCACTTT. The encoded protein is CASRRDPSSSYNSPLHF.

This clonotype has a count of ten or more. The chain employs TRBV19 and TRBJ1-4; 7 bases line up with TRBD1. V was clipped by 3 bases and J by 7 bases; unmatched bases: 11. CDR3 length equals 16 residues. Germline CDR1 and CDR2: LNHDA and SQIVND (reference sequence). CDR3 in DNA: TGTGCCAGTAGTATCCAGCCAAACAGGGGACGTGAAAAACTGTTTTTT. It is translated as CASSIQPNRGREKLFF.

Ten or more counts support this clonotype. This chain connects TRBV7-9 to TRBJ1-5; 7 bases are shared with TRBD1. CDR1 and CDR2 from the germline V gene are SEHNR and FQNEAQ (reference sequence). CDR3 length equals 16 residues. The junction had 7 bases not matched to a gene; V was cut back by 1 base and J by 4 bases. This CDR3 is CASSLVGRGENQPQHF. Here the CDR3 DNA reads TGTGCCAGCAGCTTAGTGGGCAGGGGGGAGAATCAGCCCCAGCATTTT.

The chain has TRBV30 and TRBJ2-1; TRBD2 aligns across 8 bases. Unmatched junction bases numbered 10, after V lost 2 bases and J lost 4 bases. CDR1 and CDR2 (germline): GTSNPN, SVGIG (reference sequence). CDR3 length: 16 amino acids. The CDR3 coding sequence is TGTGCCTGGAGTATAACGGGAGGGCCGCGATACAATGAGCAGTTCTTC. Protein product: CAWSITGGPRYNEQFF.

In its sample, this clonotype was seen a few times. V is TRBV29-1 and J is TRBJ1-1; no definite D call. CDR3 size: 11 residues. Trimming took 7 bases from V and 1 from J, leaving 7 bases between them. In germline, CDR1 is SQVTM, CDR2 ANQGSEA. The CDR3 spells CSALRNTEAFF. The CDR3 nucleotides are TGCAGCGCCTTAAGGAACACTGAAGCTTTCTTT. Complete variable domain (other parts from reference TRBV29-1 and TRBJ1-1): SAVISQKPSRDICQRGTSLTIQCQVDSQVTMMFWYRQQPGQSLTLIATANQGSEATYESGFVIDKFPISRPNLTFSTLTVSNMSPEDSSIYLCSALRNTEAFFGQGTRLTVV.

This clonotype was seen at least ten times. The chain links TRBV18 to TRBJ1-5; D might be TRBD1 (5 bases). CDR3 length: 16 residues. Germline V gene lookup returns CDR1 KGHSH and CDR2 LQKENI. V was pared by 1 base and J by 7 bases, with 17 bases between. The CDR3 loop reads CASSPQRLGGVQPQHF. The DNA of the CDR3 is TGTGCCAGCTCACCACAAAGGTTGGGGGGGGTCCAGCCCCAGCATTTT.

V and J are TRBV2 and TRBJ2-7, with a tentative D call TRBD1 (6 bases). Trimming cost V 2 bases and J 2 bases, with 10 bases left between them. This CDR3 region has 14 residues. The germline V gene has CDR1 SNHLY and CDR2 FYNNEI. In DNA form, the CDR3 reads TGTGCCAGCAGTGAACAGGGGACCCCCTACGAGCAGTACTTC. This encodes CASSEQGTPYEQYF.

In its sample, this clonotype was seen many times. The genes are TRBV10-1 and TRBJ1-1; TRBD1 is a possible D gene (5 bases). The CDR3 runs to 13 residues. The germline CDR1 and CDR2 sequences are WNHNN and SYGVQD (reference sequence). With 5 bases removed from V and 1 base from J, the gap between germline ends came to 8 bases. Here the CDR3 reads CASSPQENTEAFF. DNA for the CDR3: TGCGCCAGCAGTCCACAGGAGAACACTGAAGCTTTCTTT.

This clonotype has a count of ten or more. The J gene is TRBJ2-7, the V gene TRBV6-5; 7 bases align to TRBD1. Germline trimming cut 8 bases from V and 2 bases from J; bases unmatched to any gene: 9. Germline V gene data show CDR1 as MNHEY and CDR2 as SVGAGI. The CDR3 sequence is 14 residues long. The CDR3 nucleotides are TGTGCCAGCGTCGACAGGGCCCATCCCTACGAGCAGTACTTC. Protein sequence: CASVDRAHPYEQYF.

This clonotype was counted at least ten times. The CDR3 sequence: CASSYEQGVGTEAFF. The CDR3 nucleotides are TGCGCCAGCAGCTATGAACAGGGGGTAGGCACTGAAGCTTTCTTT. The V call is TRBV5-1, the J call TRBJ1-1, with TRBD1 matching over 8 bases. The CDR3 sequence is 15 residues long. V dropped 3 bases and J dropped 4; count of bases not matched to a gene: 8. Germline CDR1 SGHRS, CDR2 YFSETQ.

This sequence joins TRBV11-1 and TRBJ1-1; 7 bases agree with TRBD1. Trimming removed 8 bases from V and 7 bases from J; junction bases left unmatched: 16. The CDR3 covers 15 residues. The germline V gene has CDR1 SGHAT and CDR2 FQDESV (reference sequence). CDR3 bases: TGTGCCAGCTTCCCCGGGACAGATCGCCCGGGTGAAGCTTTCTTT. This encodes CASFPGTDRPGEAFF.

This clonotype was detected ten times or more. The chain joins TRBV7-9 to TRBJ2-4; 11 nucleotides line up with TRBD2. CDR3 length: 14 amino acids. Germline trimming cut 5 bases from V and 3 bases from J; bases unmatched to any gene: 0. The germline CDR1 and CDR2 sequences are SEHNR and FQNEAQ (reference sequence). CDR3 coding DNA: TGTGCCAGCAGCACTAGCGGGGGCAAAAACATTCAGTACTTC. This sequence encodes CASSTSGGKNIQYF. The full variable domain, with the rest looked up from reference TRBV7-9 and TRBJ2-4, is DTGVSQNPRHKITKRGQNVTFRCDPISEHNRLYWYRQTLGQGPEFLTYFQNEAQLEKSRLLSDRFSAERPKGSFSTLEIQRTEQGDSAMYLCASSTSGGKNIQYFGAGTRLSVL.

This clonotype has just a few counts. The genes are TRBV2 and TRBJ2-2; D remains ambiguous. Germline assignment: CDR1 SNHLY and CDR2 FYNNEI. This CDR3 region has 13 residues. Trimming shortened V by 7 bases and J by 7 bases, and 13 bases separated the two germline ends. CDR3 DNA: TGTGCCAGCACAAAGACCGGATTCGGGGAGCTGTTTTTT. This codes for CASTKTGFGELFF.

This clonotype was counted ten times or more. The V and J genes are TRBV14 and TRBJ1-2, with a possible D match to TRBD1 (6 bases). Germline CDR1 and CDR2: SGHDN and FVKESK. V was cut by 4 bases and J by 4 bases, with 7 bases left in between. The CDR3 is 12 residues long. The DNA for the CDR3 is TGTGCCAGCAGCCTGGGGGCCTATGGCTACACCTTC. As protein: CASSLGAYGYTF.

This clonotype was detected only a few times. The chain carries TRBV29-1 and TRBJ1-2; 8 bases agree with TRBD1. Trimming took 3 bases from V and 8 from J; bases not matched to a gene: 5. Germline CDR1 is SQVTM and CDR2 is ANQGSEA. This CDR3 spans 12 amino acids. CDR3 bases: TGCAGCGTTGAGTCAGGGGGCGCGGGCTACACCTTC. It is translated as CSVESGGAGYTF.

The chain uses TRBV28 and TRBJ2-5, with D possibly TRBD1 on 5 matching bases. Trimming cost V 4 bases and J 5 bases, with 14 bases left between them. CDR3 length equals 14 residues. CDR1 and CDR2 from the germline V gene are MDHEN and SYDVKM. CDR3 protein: CASSSVQGRETQYF. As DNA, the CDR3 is TGTGCCAGCAGTTCTGTCCAGGGTCGGGAGACCCAGTACTTC.

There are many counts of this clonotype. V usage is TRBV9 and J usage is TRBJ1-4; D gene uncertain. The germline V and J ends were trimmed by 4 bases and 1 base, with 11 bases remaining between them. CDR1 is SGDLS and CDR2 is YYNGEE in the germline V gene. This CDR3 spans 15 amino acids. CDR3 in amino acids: CASSPGPITNEKLFF. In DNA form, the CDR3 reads TGTGCCAGCAGCCCCGGACCCATAACTAATGAAAAACTGTTTTTT.

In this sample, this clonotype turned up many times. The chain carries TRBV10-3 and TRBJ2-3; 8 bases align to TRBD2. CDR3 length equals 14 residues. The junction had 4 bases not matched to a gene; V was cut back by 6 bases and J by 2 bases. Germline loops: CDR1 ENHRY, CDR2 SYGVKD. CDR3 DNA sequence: TGTGCCATCAGGTCCGGGAGGGACACAGATACGCAGTATTTT. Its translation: CAIRSGRDTDTQYF.

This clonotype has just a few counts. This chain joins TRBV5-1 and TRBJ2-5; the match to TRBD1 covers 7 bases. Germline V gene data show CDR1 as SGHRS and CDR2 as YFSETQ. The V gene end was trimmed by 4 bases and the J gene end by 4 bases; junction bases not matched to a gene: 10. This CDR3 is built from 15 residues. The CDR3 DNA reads TGCGCCAGCAGCCGGAAAAACAGGGGAGTAGAGACCCAGTACTTC. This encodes CASSRKNRGVETQYF.

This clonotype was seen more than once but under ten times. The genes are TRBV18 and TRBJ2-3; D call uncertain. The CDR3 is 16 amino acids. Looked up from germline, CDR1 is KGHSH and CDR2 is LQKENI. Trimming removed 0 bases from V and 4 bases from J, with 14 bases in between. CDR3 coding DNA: TGTGCCAGCTCACCACCTCCACAGTTTGTAGCAGATACGCAGTATTTT. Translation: CASSPPPQFVADTQYF.